The rows below give T cell receptor beta chains drawn from one sample of a study of blood T cell repertoires in COVID-19. Some clones are missing from TCRdb's copy, which holds only in-frame ones; the method was immunoSEQ multiplex PCR. The sample contains roughly 70,000 clones, approximately 90% of which appear only once. The specimen was peripheral blood. These receptors originate from a woman older than 75 with active COVID-19. The CDR3 runs from the conserved cysteine through the conserved F or W. Each record gives: clone size, J gene, V gene, CDR3 length, D gene, CDR3 protein, CDR3 DNA. A D gene is named only where the DNA matches it firmly. For some rows the clone size is stated as once, few or many, or as a class when expanded; others skip it.

clone_size: .
j_call: TRBJ2-1
v_call: TRBV7-3
cdr3_length: 15
d_call: .
cdr3_aa: CASSQVLAANNEQFF
cdr3_nt: TGTGCCAGCAGCCAGGTGCTAGCAGCTAACAATGAGCAGTTCTTC

clone_size: .
j_call: TRBJ2-3
v_call: TRBV7-8
cdr3_length: 15
d_call: .
cdr3_aa: CAGSSMGSRTDTQYF
cdr3_nt: TGTGCCGGCAGCTCCATGGGCAGCCGCACAGATACGCAGTATTTT

clone_size: .
j_call: TRBJ2-1
v_call: TRBV7-3
cdr3_length: 15
d_call: TRBD1
cdr3_aa: CASSSRDRGLDEQFF
cdr3_nt: TGTGCCAGCAGCTCCCGGGACAGGGGGCTAGATGAGCAGTTCTTC

clone_size: once
j_call: TRBJ2-1
v_call: TRBV28
cdr3_length: 17
d_call: TRBD2
cdr3_aa: CASSPGWGTSEVDEQFF
cdr3_nt: TGTGCCAGCAGTCCTGGTTGGGGGACTAGCGAAGTCGATGAGCAGTTCTTC

clone_size: once
j_call: TRBJ1-2
v_call: TRBV27
cdr3_length: 17
d_call: TRBD1
cdr3_aa: CASGRMGQVVANYGYTF
cdr3_nt: TGTGCCAGCGGACGAATGGGACAGGTTGTAGCTAACTATGGCTACACCTTC

clone_size: .
j_call: TRBJ2-7
v_call: TRBV19
cdr3_length: 16
d_call: TRBD1
cdr3_aa: CASSASRGPHPYEQYF
cdr3_nt: TGTGCCAGTAGTGCCTCCAGGGGGCCACACCCTTACGAGCAGTACTTC

clone_size: .
j_call: TRBJ1-2
v_call: TRBV5-8
cdr3_length: 13
d_call: TRBD1
cdr3_aa: CASSPDRGYGYTF
cdr3_nt: TGTGCCAGCAGCCCGGACAGGGGCTATGGCTACACCTTC

clone_size: .
j_call: TRBJ2-3
v_call: TRBV29-1
cdr3_length: 12
d_call: .
cdr3_aa: CSESADGDTQYF
cdr3_nt: TGCAGTGAATCGGCTGACGGGGATACGCAGTATTTT

clone_size: .
j_call: TRBJ2-7
v_call: TRBV20-1
cdr3_length: 10
d_call: TRBD2
cdr3_aa: CSATSGRLYF
cdr3_nt: TGCAGTGCTACCAGCGGGAGACTGTACTTC

clone_size: .
j_call: TRBJ2-1
v_call: TRBV28
cdr3_length: 15
d_call: TRBD2
cdr3_aa: CASGLAGGVVDEQFF
cdr3_nt: TGTGCCAGCGGACTAGCGGGAGGGGTAGTGGATGAGCAGTTCTTC

clone_size: .
j_call: TRBJ1-5
v_call: TRBV19
cdr3_length: 14
d_call: .
cdr3_aa: CASSTGLHNQPQHF
cdr3_nt: TGTGCCAGTAGTACGGGACTGCACAATCAGCCCCAGCATTTT

clone_size: .
j_call: TRBJ2-1
v_call: TRBV2
cdr3_length: 15
d_call: .
cdr3_aa: CASSDVAGRRNEQFF
cdr3_nt: TGTGCCAGCAGTGATGTGGCGGGAAGGCGCAATGAGCAGTTCTTC

clone_size: .
j_call: TRBJ2-5
v_call: TRBV28
cdr3_length: 17
d_call: .
cdr3_aa: CASSLMNRASGQETQYF
cdr3_nt: TGTGCCAGCAGTTTAATGAACAGAGCTTCCGGACAAGAGACCCAGTACTTC

clone_size: .
j_call: TRBJ2-1
v_call: TRBV2
cdr3_length: 15
d_call: TRBD2
cdr3_aa: CASSYLAGGRAEQFF
cdr3_nt: TGTGCCAGCAGCTATCTAGCGGGAGGAAGGGCTGAGCAGTTCTTC

clone_size: .
j_call: TRBJ2-7
v_call: TRBV28
cdr3_length: 16
d_call: .
cdr3_aa: CASSLGGAGTADEQYF
cdr3_nt: TGTGCCAGCAGTTTGGGGGGGGCAGGAACAGCTGATGAGCAGTACTTC

clone_size: .
j_call: TRBJ2-7
v_call: TRBV12-3/TRBV12-4
cdr3_length: 12
d_call: TRBD1
cdr3_aa: CASNESGGVKYF
cdr3_nt: TGTGCCAGCAACGAATCAGGGGGCGTTAAGTACTTC

clone_size: .
j_call: TRBJ2-3
v_call: TRBV3-1/TRBV3-2
cdr3_length: 16
d_call: .
cdr3_aa: CASSQERLARADTQYF
cdr3_nt: TGTGCCAGCAGCCAAGAAAGGCTAGCGAGGGCAGATACGCAGTATTTT

clone_size: .
j_call: TRBJ2-7
v_call: TRBV3-1/TRBV3-2
cdr3_length: 15
d_call: .
cdr3_aa: CASSQGYGSLKEQYF
cdr3_nt: TGTGCCAGCAGCCAGGGGTACGGGAGTTTGAAGGAGCAGTACTTC

clone_size: .
j_call: TRBJ2-7
v_call: TRBV18
cdr3_length: 15
d_call: TRBD1
cdr3_aa: CASSPTTGATYEQYF
cdr3_nt: TGTGCCAGCTCACCGACGACAGGGGCGACCTACGAGCAGTACTTC

clone_size: .
j_call: TRBJ1-5
v_call: TRBV18
cdr3_length: 14
d_call: .
cdr3_aa: CASSPGGGDQPQHF
cdr3_nt: TGTGCCAGCTCACCTGGCGGGGGTGATCAGCCCCAGCATTTT

clone_size: .
j_call: TRBJ2-5
v_call: TRBV7-2
cdr3_length: 15
d_call: .
cdr3_aa: CASSLNGGFQETQYF
cdr3_nt: TGTGCCAGCAGCTTAAATGGGGGGTTCCAAGAGACCCAGTACTTC

clone_size: .
j_call: TRBJ2-1
v_call: TRBV7-3
cdr3_length: 16
d_call: TRBD2
cdr3_aa: CASSLIGTRQYNEQFF
cdr3_nt: TGTGCCAGCAGCTTAATTGGGACTAGGCAATACAATGAGCAGTTCTTC

clone_size: .
j_call: TRBJ2-1
v_call: TRBV5-1
cdr3_length: 11
d_call: .
cdr3_aa: CASSVANEQFF
cdr3_nt: TGCGCCAGCAGCGTAGCTAATGAGCAGTTCTTC

clone_size: .
j_call: TRBJ2-7
v_call: TRBV4-3
cdr3_length: 16
d_call: TRBD2
cdr3_aa: CASSRRVGLGSYEQYF
cdr3_nt: TGCGCCAGCAGCCGAAGGGTAGGACTAGGCTCCTACGAGCAGTACTTC

clone_size: .
j_call: TRBJ2-3
v_call: TRBV5-6
cdr3_length: 15
d_call: TRBD1
cdr3_aa: CASSFGTGAGDTQYF
cdr3_nt: TGTGCCAGCAGCTTCGGGACAGGGGCGGGAGATACGCAGTATTTT

clone_size: .
j_call: TRBJ2-3
v_call: TRBV7-7
cdr3_length: 16
d_call: TRBD2
cdr3_aa: CASSLGLAGGADTQYF
cdr3_nt: TGTGCCAGCAGCTTGGGACTAGCGGGAGGGGCAGATACGCAGTATTTT

clone_size: few
j_call: TRBJ2-2
v_call: TRBV12-5
cdr3_length: 17
d_call: .
cdr3_aa: CASGLQGVSSGTGELFF
cdr3_nt: TGTGCTAGTGGTTTGCAGGGTGTTAGCTCAGGAACCGGGGAGCTGTTTTTT

clone_size: .
j_call: TRBJ1-5
v_call: TRBV18
cdr3_length: 14
d_call: TRBD1
cdr3_aa: CASSPGTENQPQHF
cdr3_nt: TGTGCCAGCTCCCCGGGGACAGAGAATCAGCCCCAGCATTTT

clone_size: .
j_call: TRBJ2-3
v_call: TRBV6-5
cdr3_length: 15
d_call: TRBD1
cdr3_aa: CASSYQGQGADTQYF
cdr3_nt: TGTGCCAGCAGTTATCAGGGACAGGGGGCAGATACGCAGTATTTT

clone_size: .
j_call: TRBJ2-4
v_call: TRBV19
cdr3_length: 17
d_call: .
cdr3_aa: CASSISRTGGAKNIQYF
cdr3_nt: TGTGCCAGTAGTATTTCGCGGACCGGAGGGGCCAAAAACATTCAGTACTTC

clone_size: .
j_call: TRBJ2-7
v_call: TRBV3-1/TRBV3-2
cdr3_length: 14
d_call: .
cdr3_aa: CASSLRRQTYEQYF
cdr3_nt: TGTGCCAGCAGCCTAAGAAGACAGACCTACGAGCAGTACTTC

clone_size: .
j_call: TRBJ2-1
v_call: TRBV12-3/TRBV12-4
cdr3_length: 11
d_call: .
cdr3_aa: CASMRDNEQFF
cdr3_nt: TGTGCCAGCATGAGGGACAATGAGCAGTTCTTC

clone_size: .
j_call: TRBJ2-7
v_call: TRBV5-4
cdr3_length: 15
d_call: TRBD1
cdr3_aa: CASSPDRANSYEQYF
cdr3_nt: TGTGCCAGCAGCCCGGACAGGGCGAACTCCTACGAGCAGTACTTC

clone_size: .
j_call: TRBJ2-3
v_call: TRBV7-9
cdr3_length: 11
d_call: .
cdr3_aa: CASTETDTQYF
cdr3_nt: TGTGCCAGCACCGAAACAGATACGCAATATTTT

clone_size: .
j_call: TRBJ2-5
v_call: TRBV5-4
cdr3_length: 16
d_call: TRBD2
cdr3_aa: CASSSGTSGRVETQYF
cdr3_nt: TGTGCCAGCAGCTCCGGGACTAGCGGGAGGGTGGAGACCCAGTACTTC

clone_size: .
j_call: TRBJ1-2
v_call: TRBV12-3/TRBV12-4
cdr3_length: 13
d_call: .
cdr3_aa: CASSPDRNYGYTF
cdr3_nt: TGTGCCAGCAGCCCCGACAGGAACTATGGCTACACCTTC

clone_size: .
j_call: TRBJ2-3
v_call: TRBV5-4
cdr3_length: 18
d_call: TRBD1
cdr3_aa: CASNLEVGQGAGSDTQYF
cdr3_nt: TGTGCCAGCAACCTAGAGGTGGGGCAGGGGGCAGGGTCAGATACGCAGTATTTT

clone_size: .
j_call: TRBJ1-5
v_call: TRBV6-5
cdr3_length: 14
d_call: TRBD1
cdr3_aa: CASTPDRGHQPQHF
cdr3_nt: TGTGCCAGCACCCCGGACAGGGGACATCAGCCCCAGCATTTT

clone_size: .
j_call: TRBJ2-3
v_call: TRBV11-2
cdr3_length: 16
d_call: TRBD2
cdr3_aa: CASSLGLAASTDTQYF
cdr3_nt: TGTGCCAGCAGCCTAGGCCTAGCGGCTAGCACAGATACGCAGTATTTT

clone_size: .
j_call: TRBJ1-1
v_call: TRBV9
cdr3_length: 17
d_call: .
cdr3_aa: CASSLGTSLTMNTEAFF
cdr3_nt: TGTGCCAGCAGCCTCGGGACATCTTTGACCATGAACACTGAAGCTTTCTTT

clone_size: .
j_call: TRBJ2-5
v_call: TRBV5-4
cdr3_length: 15
d_call: TRBD2
cdr3_aa: CASSLDLAGEETQYF
cdr3_nt: TGTGCCAGCAGCTTGGATCTAGCGGGAGAAGAGACCCAGTACTTC

clone_size: .
j_call: TRBJ1-3
v_call: TRBV5-6
cdr3_length: 15
d_call: .
cdr3_aa: CASSLPPSYGNTIYF
cdr3_nt: TGTGCCAGCAGCTTGCCCCCAAGCTACGGAAACACCATATATTTT

clone_size: once
j_call: TRBJ2-3
v_call: TRBV6-2/TRBV6-3
cdr3_length: 18
d_call: TRBD2
cdr3_aa: CASSYGAGRLAGGDTQYF
cdr3_nt: TGTGCCAGCAGTTACGGGGCAGGAAGACTAGCGGGAGGAGATACGCAGTATTTT

clone_size: .
j_call: TRBJ1-5
v_call: TRBV19
cdr3_length: 14
d_call: .
cdr3_aa: CASSMSHSNQPQHF
cdr3_nt: TGTGCCAGTAGTATGTCCCATAGCAATCAGCCCCAGCATTTT

clone_size: .
j_call: TRBJ1-4
v_call: TRBV3-1/TRBV3-2
cdr3_length: 14
d_call: TRBD1
cdr3_aa: CASSLRQGGEKLFF
cdr3_nt: TGTGCCAGCAGCCTACGACAGGGGGGTGAAAAACTGTTTTTT

clone_size: .
j_call: TRBJ2-7
v_call: TRBV7-9
cdr3_length: 14
d_call: .
cdr3_aa: CASSRRDTSYEQYF
cdr3_nt: TGTGCCAGCAGTCGACGGGACACCTCCTACGAGCAGTACTTC

clone_size: .
j_call: TRBJ2-1
v_call: TRBV19
cdr3_length: 15
d_call: .
cdr3_aa: CASSIAGISYNEQFF
cdr3_nt: TGTGCCAGTAGTATAGCCGGGATCTCCTACAATGAGCAGTTCTTC

clone_size: .
j_call: TRBJ2-5
v_call: TRBV6-5
cdr3_length: 13
d_call: .
cdr3_aa: CASSLDRKETQYF
cdr3_nt: TGTGCCAGCAGCCTCGACAGAAAAGAGACCCAGTACTTC

clone_size: .
j_call: TRBJ2-7
v_call: TRBV9
cdr3_length: 14
d_call: TRBD1
cdr3_aa: CASSVGQGMYEQYF
cdr3_nt: TGTGCCAGCAGCGTCGGACAGGGAATGTACGAGCAGTACTTC

clone_size: .
j_call: TRBJ2-1
v_call: TRBV4-2
cdr3_length: 16
d_call: .
cdr3_aa: CASSQEKGAIYNEQFF
cdr3_nt: TGTGCCAGCAGCCAAGAAAAGGGAGCAATCTACAATGAGCAGTTCTTC